The TCR beta chain under discussion was sequenced for a study of blood T cell repertoires in COVID-19. About the research overall: There were acute and convalescent COVID-19 samples, and they came from the United States, Italy and Spain. T cells, B-cell-depleted T cells, or PBMCs provided the cDNA or gDNA that served as material.

CDR1 is SGHDN, CDR2 FVKESK, per germline. There are 14 residues in the CDR3. V was trimmed by 4 bases and J by 0 bases, leaving 6 bases between them. Source study methods: From reference gene primer amplification, estimates of nucleated cell counts were derived. Assay used: immunoSEQ multiplex PCR; TCRdb lists only in-frame clones, some missing. V and J calls plus clone size are reproduced from that table; the DNA served to infer D and trimming. There are 95,000 to 100,000 clones in the sample; around 87% occur only once, and around 10% lies in the top ten. The clonotype was recovered from a woman in her 30s with acute or convalescent COVID-19. Sequenced material: peripheral blood. This chain connects TRBV14 to TRBJ1-4; the D is unclear. The CDR3 DNA sequence: TGTGCCAGCAGCCCCCTTGCAACTAATGAAAAACTGTTTTTT. Amino acid sequence: CASSPLATNEKLFF.